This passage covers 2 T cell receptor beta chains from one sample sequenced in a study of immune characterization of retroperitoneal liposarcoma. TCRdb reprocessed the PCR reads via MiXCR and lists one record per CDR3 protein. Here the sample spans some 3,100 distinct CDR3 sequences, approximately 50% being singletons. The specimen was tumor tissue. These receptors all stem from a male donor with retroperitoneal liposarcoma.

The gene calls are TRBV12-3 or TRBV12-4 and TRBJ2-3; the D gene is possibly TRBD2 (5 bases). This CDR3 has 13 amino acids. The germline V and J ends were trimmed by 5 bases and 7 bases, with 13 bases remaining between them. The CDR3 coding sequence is TGTGCCAGCAGTACCGGGATGTCGAATACGCAGTATTTT. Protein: CASSTGMSNTQYF.

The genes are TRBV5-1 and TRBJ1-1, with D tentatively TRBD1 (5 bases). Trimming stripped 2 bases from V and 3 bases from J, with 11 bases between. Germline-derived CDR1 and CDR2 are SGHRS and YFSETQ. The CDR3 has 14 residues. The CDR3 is CASSFGGGDTEAFF. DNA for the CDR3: TGCGCCAGCAGCTTTGGGGGGGGGGACACTGAAGCTTTCTTT.